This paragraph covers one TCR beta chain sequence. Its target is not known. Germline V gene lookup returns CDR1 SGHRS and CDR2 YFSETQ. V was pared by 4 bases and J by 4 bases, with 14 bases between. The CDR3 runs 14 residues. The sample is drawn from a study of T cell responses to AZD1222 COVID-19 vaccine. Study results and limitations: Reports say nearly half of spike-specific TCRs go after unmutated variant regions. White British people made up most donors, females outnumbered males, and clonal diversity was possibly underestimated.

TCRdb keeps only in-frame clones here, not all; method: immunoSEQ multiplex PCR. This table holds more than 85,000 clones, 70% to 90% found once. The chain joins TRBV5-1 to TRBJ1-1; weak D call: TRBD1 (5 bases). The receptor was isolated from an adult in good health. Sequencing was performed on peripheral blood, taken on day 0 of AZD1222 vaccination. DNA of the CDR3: TGCGCCAGCAGCACAAATCAGGGTAGCACTGAAGCTTTCTTT. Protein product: CASSTNQGSTEAFF.